What follows describes a single T cell receptor (beta chain). Its antigen is undetermined. These data are taken from a study of cytomegalovirus exposure and HLA in healthy donors. Study overall: Inside one of the first data releases sat about 85 million unique TCRs taken from HLA-typed donors.

Overall study results and limits: At a 0.05 false discovery rate, a later analysis found 18,000 or so TCR beta sequences to be associated with HLA alleles. Most observed TCR sequences were rare, whereas some public TCRs were detected in many donors.

Primers for the PCR totalled 60 Vbeta and 13 Jbeta. Generated by immunoSEQ multiplex PCR, the TCRdb table keeps only in-frame clones and is missing some. The data contain around 300,000 clones, over 85% of them singletons. The CDR3 is made up of 15 amino acids. The V end was cut by 7 bases, the J end by 7 bases, with 17 bases between. Germline V gene data show CDR1 as LGHNT and CDR2 as FRNRAP. V is TRBV12-5 and J is TRBJ1-6; TRBD1 is a possible D gene (6 bases). The sample comprised PBMCs. This receptor was taken from a young woman in good health and CMV-seronegative. The CDR3 DNA reads TGTGCTAGTGAACAGGGAAGGGGTCGGAATTCACCCCTCCACTTT. Translated, it gives CASEQGRGRNSPLHF.